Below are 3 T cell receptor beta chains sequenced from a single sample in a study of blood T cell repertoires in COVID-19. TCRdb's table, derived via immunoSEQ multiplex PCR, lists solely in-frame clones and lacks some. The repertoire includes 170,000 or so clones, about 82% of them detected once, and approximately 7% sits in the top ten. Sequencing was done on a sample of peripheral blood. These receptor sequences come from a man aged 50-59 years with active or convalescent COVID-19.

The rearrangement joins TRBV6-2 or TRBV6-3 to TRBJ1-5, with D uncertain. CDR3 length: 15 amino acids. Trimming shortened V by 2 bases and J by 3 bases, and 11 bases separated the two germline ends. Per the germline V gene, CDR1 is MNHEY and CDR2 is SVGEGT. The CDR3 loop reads CASSYRPGPNQPQHF. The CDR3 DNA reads TGTGCCAGCAGTTACCGTCCAGGCCCCAATCAGCCCCAGCATTTT.

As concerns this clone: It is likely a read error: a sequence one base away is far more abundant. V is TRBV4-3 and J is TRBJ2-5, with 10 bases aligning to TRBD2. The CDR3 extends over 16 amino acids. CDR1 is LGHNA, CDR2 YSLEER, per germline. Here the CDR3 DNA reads TGCGCCTGCAGCCAACTAGATAGCGGGGGGCAAGAGACCCAGTACTTC. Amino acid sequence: CACSQLDSGGQETQYF.

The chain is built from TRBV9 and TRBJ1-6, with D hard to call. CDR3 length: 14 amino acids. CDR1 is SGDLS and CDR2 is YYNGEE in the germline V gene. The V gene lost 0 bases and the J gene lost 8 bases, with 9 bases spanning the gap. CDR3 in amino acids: CASSVDTNHSPLHF. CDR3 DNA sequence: TGTGCCAGCAGCGTAGACACCAACCATTCACCCCTCCACTTT. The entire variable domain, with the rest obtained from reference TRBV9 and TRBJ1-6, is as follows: DSGVTQTPKHLITATGQRVTLRCSPRSGDLSVYWYQQSLDQGLQFLIQYYNGEERAKGNILERFSAQQFPDLHSELNLSSLELGDSALYFCASSVDTNHSPLHFGNGTRLTVT.